The present T cell receptor (beta chain) was sequenced within a study of T cells in Graves' hyperthyroidism and ophthalmopathy. Findings and limits, study-wide: Model-based prediction identified ophthalmopathy a median 6.5 months prior to its onset. Researchers found most expanded thyroid clonotypes above 0.001 in blood as well.

This clonotype came up a few times. The target antigen is unknown. Trimming took off 10 bases at V and 7 bases at J, with 22 bases between the two ends. The CDR3 totals 15 residues. Germline-derived CDR1 and CDR2 are ENHRY and SYGVKD. Amplification of TCR beta CDR3 regions used RNA as the template. An initial round of RT-PCR targeting the TCR CDR3 relied on the HTBI primer set. Each CDR3 protein is one row after TCRdb ran MiXCR on the multiplex PCR reads. The repertoire holds about 640,000 distinct CDR3 sequences, with about 45% as singletons. Patients having uncontrolled infection, another autoimmune disease, pregnancy or lactation were not included. The diagnostic basis comprised clinical symptoms, serum thyroxine and TRAb, thyroid ultrasound and orbital computed tomography.

The receptor's source is an adult man with Graves' disease, either hyperthyroidism or ophthalmopathy (not recorded which). Source material: peripheral blood or thyroid tissue (not recorded which). The chain is built from TRBV10-3 and TRBJ1-4; a weak D match, TRBD1 (5 bases). CDR3 coding DNA: TGTGCCAGCAGCTACTTAAACGGGGCAGGTGAAAAACTGTTTTTT. The encoded protein is CASSYLNGAGEKLFF.